The T cell receptor (beta chain) described here comes from a study of blood T cell repertoires in COVID-19 (dated by TCRdb to the early 2020s). A note on the overall study: For ImmuneRACE Cohort 3, a participant was defined as recovered based on two consecutive negative NP/OP PCR tests, clearance by a healthcare professional, or resolution of symptoms. Subjects who had been exposed to COVID-19, were actively infected with it, or had recovered from it provided the deeply sampled blood TCRbeta repertoires that made up the dataset. Samples covering the acute and convalescent phases of COVID-19 were provided by collaborators in the United States, Italy and Spain. A freely available public database, intended as a resource for researchers studying the immune response to SARS-CoV-2, is where the repertoires were released. Where HLA class I and class II types were available, the types were taken from metadata supplied by the sample provider, not from assay-based typing. The samples were drawn from the first 160 participants of the ongoing ImmuneRACE study and from 1,254 subjects provided by 6 global collaborators. The material from the prospective study consisted of cDNA or gDNA derived from T cells, B-cell-depleted T cells, or PBMCs. The sample metadata nearly always contained a de-identified subject ID, COVID-19 status, age in years and sex.

Broad study findings and their caveats: Clinical and demographic metadata were provided uncurated, with the amount varying by source and participant.

Enrolling through a virtual design, the prospective study's participants ranged in age from roughly 18 to 90 years and lived across 24 United States geographic areas. Cohort assignment in the prospective study relied on participant-reported clinical history from a screening survey and a study questionnaire. Mobile phlebotomists in the prospective study collected whole blood, serum and a nasopharyngeal or oropharyngeal swab from every participant. Additional blood draws and questionnaires over an approximately two-month period could optionally be provided by prospective study participants. Prospective study blood samples were shipped either frozen or at room temperature before DNA extraction. As regards this clone: Its cognate antigen has yet to be identified. No base qualities exist here, and no much larger clone lies one base off it.

TCRbeta CDR3 regions were amplified from genomic DNA using the immunoSEQ Assay, a bias-controlled multiplex PCR. The paper's data handling went like this. The number of nucleated cells in each sample was estimated by amplification of reference gene primers within the assay. To quantify the absolute abundance of each unique TCRbeta CDR3 rearrangement, sequence reads were collapsed and filtered. For each sample, productive Simpson clonality was calculated as the square root of Simpson's diversity index over productive rearrangements. The immuneACCESS repertoire file appears here via TCRdb, limited to in-frame rearrangements. These files lack a portion of the clones; in checked studies, under half of the deficit traces to unresolved V genes, and the cause of the others is not known. From that table come the V and J calls and clone size; the DNA was used to work out D and trimming. A total of under 200,000 clones appear in this sample, 79% of them only once. Of the sample, around 20% falls within the top ten clones.

Ends trimmed: V by 5 bases, J by 0 bases; bases unmatched to a gene: 9. As encoded in the germline V gene, CDR1 is MDHEN while CDR2 is SYDVKM. The CDR3 runs 17 residues from the cysteine to the phenylalanine. Only the CDR3 part of the read is kept: 51 bases, read in frame from the first base. Sample: PBMCs or T cells enriched from blood (not recorded which). The sequence came from a woman in her seventies in a cohort exposed to, infected with or recovered from COVID-19 (not recorded which). The V gene is TRBV28 and the J gene is TRBJ1-3, with 8 bases matching TRBD1. The bases are TGTGCCAGCAGTAAACAGGGACAGGTCGTCTCTGGAAACACCATATATTTT. This codes for CASSKQGQVVSGNTIYF.